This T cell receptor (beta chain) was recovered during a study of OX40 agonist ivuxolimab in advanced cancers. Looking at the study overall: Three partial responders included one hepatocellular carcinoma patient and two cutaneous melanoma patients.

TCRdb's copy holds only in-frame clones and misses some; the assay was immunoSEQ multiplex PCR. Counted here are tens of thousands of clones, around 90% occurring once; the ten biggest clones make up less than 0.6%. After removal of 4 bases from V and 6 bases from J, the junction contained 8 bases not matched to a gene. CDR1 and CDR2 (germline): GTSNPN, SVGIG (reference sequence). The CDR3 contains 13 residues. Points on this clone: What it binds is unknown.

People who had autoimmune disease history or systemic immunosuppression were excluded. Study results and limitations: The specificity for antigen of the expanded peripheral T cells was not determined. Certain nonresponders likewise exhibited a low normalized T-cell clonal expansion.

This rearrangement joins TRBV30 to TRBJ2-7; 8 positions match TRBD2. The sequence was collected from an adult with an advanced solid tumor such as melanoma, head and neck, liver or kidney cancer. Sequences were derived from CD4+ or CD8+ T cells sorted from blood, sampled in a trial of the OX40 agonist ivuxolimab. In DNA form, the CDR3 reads TGTGCCTGGACCATCCGGGAGGGCCTCGAGCAGTACTTC. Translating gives CAWTIREGLEQYF.